This is a list of T cell receptor beta chains from one sample in a study of cytomegalovirus exposure and HLA in healthy donors. Using immunoSEQ multiplex PCR, the repertoire was profiled, and TCRdb retains in-frame clones only, with some absent. The sample lists more than 95,000 clones, roughly a tenth seen once, with around 4.6% in the top ten. Sequenced sample: PBMCs. The source of these receptors is a woman under 30 in good health and CMV-seropositive. The CDR3 runs from the conserved cysteine through the conserved F or W. D genes are given only for firm matches. Some rows have no size entry. The others give once, few or many, or a class for an expanded clone.

d_gene	v_gene	j_gene	abundance	CDR3aa	CDR3nt
.	TRBV5-4	TRBJ1-1	few	CASSLERQMNTEAFF	TGTGCCAGCAGCTTGGAAAGACAGATGAACACTGAAGCTTTCTTT
.	TRBV7-9	TRBJ2-7	.	CASSRPGVGLPEGEQYF	TGTGCCAGCAGCCGCCCGGGTGTGGGACTGCCAGAAGGGGAGCAGTACTTC
.	TRBV28	TRBJ2-1	.	CASSPSGSSYNEQFF	TGTGCCAGCAGTCCCAGCGGAAGCTCCTACAATGAGCAGTTCTTC
.	TRBV6-1	TRBJ1-2	few	CASSGDTSGYTF	TGTGCCAGCAGCGGGGACACAAGCGGCTACACCTTC
.	TRBV13	TRBJ2-7	few	CASSLVNEQYF	TGTGCCAGCAGCTTAGTAAACGAGCAGTACTTC
TRBD2	TRBV5-4	TRBJ2-5	.	CASRLSAGGPGETQYF	TGTGCCAGCCGCCTTTCTGCGGGAGGGCCGGGGGAGACCCAGTACTTC
TRBD2	TRBV2	TRBJ2-7	.	CASSEPSGLRYEQYF	TGTGCCAGCAGTGAACCTAGCGGGCTACGGTACGAGCAGTACTTC
.	TRBV28	TRBJ2-7	few	CASSLILGTPSDSYEQYF	TGTGCCAGCAGTTTAATCCTAGGGACCCCTAGCGACTCCTACGAGCAGTACTTC
.	TRBV7-9	TRBJ2-7	.	CASGGIVYEQYF	TGTGCCAGCGGAGGGATTGTGTACGAGCAGTACTTC
.	TRBV20-1	TRBJ2-7	.	CSGAAGGEQYF	TGCAGTGGAGCAGCTGGCGGCGAGCAGTACTTC
TRBD1	TRBV9	TRBJ2-1	.	CASSVAGGGYNEQFF	TGTGCCAGCAGCGTAGCAGGGGGCGGATACAATGAGCAGTTCTTC
TRBD1	TRBV28	TRBJ1-5	.	CASTQGGTGFQPQHF	TGTGCCAGCACTCAGGGGGGGACAGGGTTCCAGCCCCAGCATTTT
.	TRBV7-9	TRBJ1-4	few	CASSFSGVGEKLFF	TGTGCCAGCAGCTTCTCAGGGGTGGGGGAAAAACTGTTTTTT
.	TRBV5-4	TRBJ1-1	few	CASSWEQATEAFF	TGTGCCAGCAGCTGGGAGCAGGCCACTGAAGCTTTCTTT
TRBD1	TRBV5-1	TRBJ1-1	few	CASSWGTAMNTEAFF	TGCGCCAGCAGCTGGGGGACAGCGATGAACACTGAAGCTTTCTTT
.	TRBV6-6	TRBJ1-4	.	CASTDGTAGGNEKLFF	TGTGCCAGCACCGATGGGACTGCGGGCGGGAATGAAAAACTGTTTTTT
.	TRBV7-9	TRBJ1-2	few	CASSPDMTIYTF	TGTGCCAGCAGCCCCGACATGACCATCTACACCTTC
.	TRBV21-1	TRBJ2-1	few	CASSKGRGWNEQFF	TGTGCCAGCAGCAAAGGTAGAGGGTGGAATGAGCAGTTCTTC
.	TRBV6-5	TRBJ2-3	.	CASSSTGMDTQYF	TGTGCCAGCAGTTCAACGGGGATGGATACGCAGTATTTT
TRBD2	TRBV5-4	TRBJ2-1	few	CASSQGLTSGRDNEQFF	TGTGCCAGCAGCCAGGGGTTGACAAGCGGGAGGGACAATGAGCAGTTCTTC
.	TRBV29-1	TRBJ1-2	.	CSAEGDLGYTF	TGCAGCGCAGAAGGGGATTTGGGCTACACCTTC
.	TRBV27	TRBJ2-7	.	CASSLSVRHLKSQGPYYEQYF	TGTGCCAGCAGTTTATCGGTCCGACACCTCAAATCACAGGGACCGTACTACGAGCAGTACTTC
.	TRBV30	TRBJ2-1	.	CAWSVLSLSYNEQFF	TGTGCCTGGAGTGTATTGAGTTTGTCCTACAATGAGCAGTTCTTC
.	TRBV7-6	TRBJ2-2	few	CASRKTGLPTGELFF	TGTGCCAGCAGGAAAACGGGTTTACCTACCGGGGAGCTGTTTTTT
.	TRBV30	TRBJ1-2	.	CAWSVPGYGYTF	TGTGCCTGGAGTGTACCCGGCTATGGCTACACCTTC
TRBD1	TRBV19	TRBJ1-2	.	CASKGGTGIYYGYTF	TGTGCCAGTAAAGGCGGGACAGGAATATACTATGGCTACACCTTC
TRBD2	TRBV11-3	TRBJ2-1	.	CASSPITQRERNEQFF	TGTGCCAGCAGCCCGATTACCCAGCGGGAGCGGAATGAGCAGTTCTTC
.	TRBV10-2	TRBJ2-3	.	CASSESGGGTDTQYF	TGCGCCAGCAGTGAGTCTGGAGGGGGCACAGATACGCAGTATTTT
.	TRBV6-5	TRBJ1-2	.	CASTNGGAGNYGYTF	TGTGCCAGCACCAACGGGGGGGCAGGCAACTATGGCTACACCTTC
.	TRBV11-3	TRBJ2-6	.	CASSLSGVGANVLTF	TGTGCCAGCAGCTTATCAGGGGTCGGGGCCAACGTCCTGACTTTC
.	TRBV27	TRBJ1-1	few	CASRPQGYTEAFF	TGTGCCAGCAGACCACAGGGATACACTGAAGCTTTCTTT
.	TRBV6-5	TRBJ1-4	.	CAGSAGSFEEKLFF	TGTGCCGGCTCCGCGGGAAGTTTTGAGGAAAAACTGTTTTTT
.	TRBV29-1	TRBJ1-1	.	CSAAGETNTEAFF	TGCAGCGCTGCAGGGGAAACGAACACTGAAGCTTTCTTT
.	TRBV9	TRBJ1-1	.	CASSFLTGWFTEAFF	TGTGCCAGCAGCTTTCTTACGGGTTGGTTCACTGAAGCTTTCTTT
TRBD1	TRBV5-4	TRBJ1-1	.	CASSRDSDTEAFF	TGTGCCAGCAGCCGGGACAGTGACACTGAAGCTTTCTTT
.	TRBV2	TRBJ2-7	few	CASRPRLSSYEQYF	TGTGCCAGCAGACCCCGACTGAGCTCCTACGAGCAGTACTTC